This T cell receptor (beta chain) comes out of a study of blood T cell repertoires in COVID-19. At the level of the study: Sites in the United States, Italy and Spain provided acute and convalescent COVID-19 samples. PBMCs, B-cell-depleted T cells, or T cells were the source of the cDNA or gDNA that made up the material.

The germline V gene has CDR1 KGHDR and CDR2 SFDVKD. Trimming removed 6 bases at V and 5 bases at J, with 3 bases between. This CDR3 is 11 amino acids long. Sequencing was performed with immunoSEQ multiplex PCR; in TCRdb, only in-frame clones are kept and a portion is missing. The data hold fewer than 350,000 clones, with approximately 91% observed a single time. Adults between roughly 18 and 89 years of age took part from under 30 US areas. Clinical history reported by participants formed the basis on which cohorts were assigned. The clonotype comes from a woman in her forties with acute COVID-19. This chain links TRBV24-1 with TRBJ2-2; D is uncertain. Sequencing was carried out using PBMCs or T cells enriched from blood (not recorded which). CDR3 sequence reads: CATSSTGELFF. The CDR3 coding sequence is TGTGCCACCAGTTCGACCGGGGAGCTGTTTTTT.